This T cell receptor (beta chain) comes out of a study of T cell responses to AZD1222 COVID-19 vaccine. Findings and caveats of the study: The donor group comprised mostly white British people and more females; the analysis possibly underestimated clonal diversity. Just 6 or 7 people given AZD1222 tested seropositive at baseline.

As to this clone: Its antigen is not identified.

Only in-frame clones appear in the TCRdb table, and some are missing; sequencing was by immunoSEQ multiplex PCR. The sample records about 120,000 clones, about 90% being singletons. The length of the CDR3 is 15 residues. Pooled in the analysis were second doses at about 4 or about 12 weeks. This rearrangement joins TRBV21-1 to TRBJ2-7; the table calls TRBD2, which could not be checked here. TRBV21-1 is tagged as a pseudogene. Specimen: peripheral blood, collected 28 days after the second AZD1222 dose. This clonotype was sampled from an adult who received the AZD1222 COVID-19 vaccine. This chain's CDR3 is CASNPTSPFGYEQYF. In DNA form, the CDR3 reads TGTGCCAGCAATCCGACTAGCCCTTTCGGATACGAGCAGTACTTC.